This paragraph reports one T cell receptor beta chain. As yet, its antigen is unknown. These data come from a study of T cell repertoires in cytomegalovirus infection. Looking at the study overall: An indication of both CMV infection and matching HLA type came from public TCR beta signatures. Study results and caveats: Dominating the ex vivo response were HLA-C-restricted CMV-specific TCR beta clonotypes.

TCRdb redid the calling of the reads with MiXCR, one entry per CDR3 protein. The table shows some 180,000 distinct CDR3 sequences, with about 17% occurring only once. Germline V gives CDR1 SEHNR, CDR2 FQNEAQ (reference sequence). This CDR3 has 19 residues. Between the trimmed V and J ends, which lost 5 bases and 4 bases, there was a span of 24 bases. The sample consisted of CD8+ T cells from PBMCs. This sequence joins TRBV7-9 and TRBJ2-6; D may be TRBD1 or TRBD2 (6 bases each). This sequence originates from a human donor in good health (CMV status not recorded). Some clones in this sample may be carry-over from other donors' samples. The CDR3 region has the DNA TGTGCCAGCAGCCCGTCGAGGGGGGAGACTTTGGGAGGGGCCAACGTCCTGACTTTC. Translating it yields CASSPSRGETLGGANVLTF.